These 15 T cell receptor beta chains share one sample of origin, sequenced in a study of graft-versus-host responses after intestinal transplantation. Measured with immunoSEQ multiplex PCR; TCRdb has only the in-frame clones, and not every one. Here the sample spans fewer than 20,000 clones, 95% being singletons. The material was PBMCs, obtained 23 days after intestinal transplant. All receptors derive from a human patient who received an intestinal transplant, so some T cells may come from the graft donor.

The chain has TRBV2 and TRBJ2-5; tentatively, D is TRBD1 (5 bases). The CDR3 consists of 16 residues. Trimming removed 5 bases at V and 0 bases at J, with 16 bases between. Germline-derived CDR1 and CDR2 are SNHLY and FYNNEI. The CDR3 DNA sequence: TGTGCCAGCAGTATACCACACCAGGGCTACCAAGAGACCCAGTACTTC. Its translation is CASSIPHQGYQETQYF.

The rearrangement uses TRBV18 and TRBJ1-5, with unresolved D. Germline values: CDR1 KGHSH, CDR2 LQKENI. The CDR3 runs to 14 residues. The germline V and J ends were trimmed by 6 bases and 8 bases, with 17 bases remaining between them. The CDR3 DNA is TGTGCCAGCTCCTTTAGACCCCCGCTCGAGCCCCAGCATTTT. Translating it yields CASSFRPPLEPQHF.

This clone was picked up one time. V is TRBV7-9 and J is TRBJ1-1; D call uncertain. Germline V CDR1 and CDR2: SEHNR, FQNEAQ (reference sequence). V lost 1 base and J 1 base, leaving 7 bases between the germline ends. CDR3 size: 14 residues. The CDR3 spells CASSLGSSNTEAFF. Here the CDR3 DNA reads TGTGCCAGCAGCTTAGGCTCTTCGAACACTGAAGCTTTCTTT.

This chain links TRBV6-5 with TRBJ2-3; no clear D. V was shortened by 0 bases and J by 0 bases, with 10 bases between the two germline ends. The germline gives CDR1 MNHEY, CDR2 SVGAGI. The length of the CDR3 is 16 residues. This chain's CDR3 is CASSYSYAASTDTQYF. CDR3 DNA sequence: TGTGCCAGCAGTTACTCTTATGCGGCGAGCACAGATACGCAGTATTTT.

The CDR3 loop is CASSPLPAGDFQETQYF. CDR3 DNA: TGTGCCAGCAGTCCCCTCCCCGCGGGGGACTTCCAAGAGACCCAGTACTTC. The chain joins TRBV27 to TRBJ2-5; 7 nucleotides agree with TRBD2. CDR1 is MNHEY, CDR2 SMNVEV, per germline (reference sequence). The junction had 13 bases not matched to a gene; V was cut back by 5 bases and J by 1 base. This CDR3 has 17 residues.

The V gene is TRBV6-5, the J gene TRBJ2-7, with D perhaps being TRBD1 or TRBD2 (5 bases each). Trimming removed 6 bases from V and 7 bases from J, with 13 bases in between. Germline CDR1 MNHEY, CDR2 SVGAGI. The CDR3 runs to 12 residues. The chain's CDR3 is CASSPTGREQYF. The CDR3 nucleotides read TGTGCCAGCAGCCCCACGGGGCGGGAGCAGTACTTC.

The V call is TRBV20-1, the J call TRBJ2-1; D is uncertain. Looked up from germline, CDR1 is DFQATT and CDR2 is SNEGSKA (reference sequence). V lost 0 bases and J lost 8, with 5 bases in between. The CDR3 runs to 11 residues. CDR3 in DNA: TGCAGTGCTAGAGAATACGATGAGCAGTTCTTC. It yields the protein CSAREYDEQFF.

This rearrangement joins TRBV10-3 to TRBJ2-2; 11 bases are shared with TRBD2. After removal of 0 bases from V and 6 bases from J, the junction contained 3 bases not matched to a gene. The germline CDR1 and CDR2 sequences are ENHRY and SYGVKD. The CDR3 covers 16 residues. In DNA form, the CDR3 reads TGTGCCATCAGTGAGTCTGGGACTAGCGGCCCCGGGGAGCTGTTTTTT. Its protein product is CAISESGTSGPGELFF.

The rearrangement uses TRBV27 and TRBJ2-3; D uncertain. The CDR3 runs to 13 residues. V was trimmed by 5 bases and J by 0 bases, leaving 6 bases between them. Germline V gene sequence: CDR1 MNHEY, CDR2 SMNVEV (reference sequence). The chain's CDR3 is CASSILSTDTQYF. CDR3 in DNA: TGTGCCAGCAGTATCCTTAGCACAGATACGCAGTATTTT.

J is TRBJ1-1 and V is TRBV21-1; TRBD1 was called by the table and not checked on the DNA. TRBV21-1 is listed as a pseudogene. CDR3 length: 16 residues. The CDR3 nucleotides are TGTGCCAGCAGCTTCTGGACAGGGGGCATAGACACTGAAGCTTTCTTT. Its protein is CASSFWTGGIDTEAFF.

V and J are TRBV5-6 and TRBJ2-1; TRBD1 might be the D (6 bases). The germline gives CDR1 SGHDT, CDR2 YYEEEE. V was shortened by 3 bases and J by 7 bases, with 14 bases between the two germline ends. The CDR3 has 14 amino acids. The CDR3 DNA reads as TGTGCCAGCAGCTCCCAGGGGTGGGGAAATGAGCAGTTCTTC. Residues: CASSSQGWGNEQFF.

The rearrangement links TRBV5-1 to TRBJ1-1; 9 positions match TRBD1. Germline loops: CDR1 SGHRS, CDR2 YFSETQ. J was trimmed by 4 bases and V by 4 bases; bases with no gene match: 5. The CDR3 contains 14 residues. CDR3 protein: CASSVQGASTEAFF. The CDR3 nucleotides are TGCGCCAGCAGCGTACAGGGGGCGAGCACTGAAGCTTTCTTT.

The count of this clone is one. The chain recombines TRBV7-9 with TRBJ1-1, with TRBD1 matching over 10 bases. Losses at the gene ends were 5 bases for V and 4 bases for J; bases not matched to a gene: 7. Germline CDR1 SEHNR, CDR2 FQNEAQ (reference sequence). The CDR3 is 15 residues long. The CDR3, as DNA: TGTGCCAGCAGCACCTCGACAGGGGGCTTCACTGAAGCTTTCTTT. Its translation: CASSTSTGGFTEAFF.

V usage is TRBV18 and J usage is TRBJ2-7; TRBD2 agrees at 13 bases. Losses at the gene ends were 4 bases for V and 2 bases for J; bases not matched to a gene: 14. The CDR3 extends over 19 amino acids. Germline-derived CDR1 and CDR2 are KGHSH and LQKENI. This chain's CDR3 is CASSRGTSGTRGLAYEQYF. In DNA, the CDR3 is TGTGCCAGCTCACGGGGGACTAGCGGGACGAGGGGGTTGGCCTACGAGCAGTACTTC.

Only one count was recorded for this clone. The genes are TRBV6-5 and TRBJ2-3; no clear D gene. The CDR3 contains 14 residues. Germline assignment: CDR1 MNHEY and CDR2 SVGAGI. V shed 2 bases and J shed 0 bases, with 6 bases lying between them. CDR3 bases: TGTGCCAGCAGTTACACCTTTAGCACAGATACGCAGTATTTT. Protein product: CASSYTFSTDTQYF.